This TCR beta chain stems from a study of cytomegalovirus exposure and HLA in healthy donors. PCR used 60 Vbeta primers and 13 Jbeta primers. Profiling relied on immunoSEQ multiplex PCR, and the TCRdb table lists in-frame clones only, not all of them. Of around 140,000 clones listed, 70% to 80% are singletons. This CDR3 spans 14 amino acids. The germline gives CDR1 SNHLY, CDR2 FYNNEI. V was clipped by 6 bases and J by 5 bases, with 16 bases between them. The sequenced material came from PBMCs. This TCR derives from a woman in her sixties or seventies in good health and CMV-seropositive. V is TRBV2 and J is TRBJ1-1; D remains ambiguous. DNA of the CDR3: TGTGCCAGCAGAGCGGAGTGGATACAAACTGAAGCTTTCTTT. Its translation: CASRAEWIQTEAFF. Full variable domain (missing parts from reference TRBV2 and TRBJ1-1): EPEVTQTPSHQVTQMGQEVILRCVPISNHLYFYWYRQILGQKVEFLVSFYNNEISEKSEIFDDQFSVERPDGSNFTLKIRSTKLEDSAMYFCASRAEWIQTEAFFGQGTRLTVV.